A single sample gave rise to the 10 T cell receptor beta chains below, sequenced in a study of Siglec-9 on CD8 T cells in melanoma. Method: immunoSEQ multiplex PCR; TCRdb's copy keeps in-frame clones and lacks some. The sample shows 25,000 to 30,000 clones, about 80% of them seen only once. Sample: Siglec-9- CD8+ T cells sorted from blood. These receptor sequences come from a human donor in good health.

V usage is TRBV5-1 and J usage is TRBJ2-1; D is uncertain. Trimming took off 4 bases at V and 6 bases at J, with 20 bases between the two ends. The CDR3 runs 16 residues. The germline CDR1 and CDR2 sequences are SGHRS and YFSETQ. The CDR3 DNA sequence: TGCGCCAGCAGCCCGTGGGATTGGACGTTGGGCAATGAGCAGTTCTTC. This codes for CASSPWDWTLGNEQFF.

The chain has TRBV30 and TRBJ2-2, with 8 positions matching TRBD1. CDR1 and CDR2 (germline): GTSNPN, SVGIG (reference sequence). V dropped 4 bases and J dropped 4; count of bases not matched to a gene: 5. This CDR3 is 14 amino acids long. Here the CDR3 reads CAWTRTGFTGELFF. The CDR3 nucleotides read TGTGCCTGGACCAGGACAGGGTTCACCGGGGAGCTGTTTTTT.

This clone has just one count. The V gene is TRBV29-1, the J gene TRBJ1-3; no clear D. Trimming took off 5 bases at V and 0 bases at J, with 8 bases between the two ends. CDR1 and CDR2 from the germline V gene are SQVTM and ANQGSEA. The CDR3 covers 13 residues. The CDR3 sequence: CSVLTGSGNTIYF. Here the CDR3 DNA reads TGCAGCGTTTTGACGGGCTCTGGAAACACCATATATTTT. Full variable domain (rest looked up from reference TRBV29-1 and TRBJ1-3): SAVISQKPSRDICQRGTSLTIQCQVDSQVTMMFWYRQQPGQSLTLIATANQGSEATYESGFVIDKFPISRPNLTFSTLTVSNMSPEDSSIYLCSVLTGSGNTIYFGEGSWLTVV.

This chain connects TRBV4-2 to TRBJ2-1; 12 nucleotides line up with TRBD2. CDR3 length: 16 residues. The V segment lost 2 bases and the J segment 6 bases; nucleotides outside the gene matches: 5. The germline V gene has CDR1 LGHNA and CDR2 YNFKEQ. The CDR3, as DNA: TGTGCCAGCAGCCAAAGACTAGCGGGAGTGGTCAATGAGCAGTTCTTC. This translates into CASSQRLAGVVNEQFF.

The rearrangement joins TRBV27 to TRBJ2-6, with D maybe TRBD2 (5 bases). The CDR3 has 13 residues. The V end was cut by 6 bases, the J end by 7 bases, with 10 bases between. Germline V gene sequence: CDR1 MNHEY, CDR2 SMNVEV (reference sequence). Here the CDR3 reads CASSPGIANVLTF. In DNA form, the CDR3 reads TGTGCCAGCAGCCCGGGGATCGCCAACGTCCTGACTTTC.

Written as DNA, the CDR3 is TGTGCCAGCTCACCAGTAGGACTAGCGGGAGTCCCCCGAACCTACGAGCAGTACGTC. Translation: CASSPVGLAGVPRTYEQYV. The V gene is TRBV18, the J gene TRBJ2-7; 13 nucleotides agree with TRBD2. The CDR3 has 19 amino acids. Trimming at V came to 2 bases and at J to 2 bases, leaving 12 bases not matched to a gene. CDR1 and CDR2 (germline): KGHSH, LQKENI.

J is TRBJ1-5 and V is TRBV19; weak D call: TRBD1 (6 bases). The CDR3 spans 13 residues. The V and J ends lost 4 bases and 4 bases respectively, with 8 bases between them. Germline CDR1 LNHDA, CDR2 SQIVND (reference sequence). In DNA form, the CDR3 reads TGTGCCAGTAGTACCACAGGGAATCAGCCCCAGCATTTT. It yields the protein CASSTTGNQPQHF.

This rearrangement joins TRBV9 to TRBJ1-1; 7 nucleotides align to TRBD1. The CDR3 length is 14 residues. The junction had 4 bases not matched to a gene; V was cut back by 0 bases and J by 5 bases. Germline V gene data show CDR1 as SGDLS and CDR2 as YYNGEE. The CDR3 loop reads CASSVEGTVTEAFF. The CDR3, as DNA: TGTGCCAGCAGCGTAGAAGGGACAGTTACTGAAGCTTTCTTT. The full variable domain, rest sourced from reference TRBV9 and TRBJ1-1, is DSGVTQTPKHLITATGQRVTLRCSPRSGDLSVYWYQQSLDQGLQFLIQYYNGEERAKGNILERFSAQQFPDLHSELNLSSLELGDSALYFCASSVEGTVTEAFFGQGTRLTVV.

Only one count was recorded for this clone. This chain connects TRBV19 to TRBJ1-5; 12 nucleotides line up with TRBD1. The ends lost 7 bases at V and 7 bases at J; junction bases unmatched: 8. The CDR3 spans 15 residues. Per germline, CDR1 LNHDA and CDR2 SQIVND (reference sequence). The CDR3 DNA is TGTGCCAGTACGGTGGGGGACAGGGGGCTCCAGCCCCAGCATTTT. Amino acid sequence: CASTVGDRGLQPQHF.

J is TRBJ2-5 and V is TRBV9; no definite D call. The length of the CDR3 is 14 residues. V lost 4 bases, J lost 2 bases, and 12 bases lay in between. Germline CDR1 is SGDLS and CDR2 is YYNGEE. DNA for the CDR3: TGTGCCAGCAGCCCTTGGACGGAGCAAGAGACCCAGTACTTC. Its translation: CASSPWTEQETQYF.